A single sample gave rise to the 27 T cell receptor beta chains below, sequenced in a study of cytomegalovirus exposure and HLA in healthy donors. The protocol was immunoSEQ multiplex PCR, while the TCRdb copy is restricted to in-frame clones and leaves out a portion. This table holds 250,000 to 400,000 clones, 88% found once. Sequences were obtained from PBMCs. The receptors here all came from a man younger than 40 in good health and CMV-seronegative.

The V gene is TRBV4-1, the J gene TRBJ2-3; 7 nucleotides line up with TRBD1. Losses at the gene ends were 4 bases for V and 2 bases for J; bases not matched to a gene: 3. There are 14 residues in the CDR3. Germline V CDR1 and CDR2: MGHRA, YSYEKL. CDR3 coding DNA: TGCGCCAGCAGCCTCGGACAGGACACAGATACGCAGTATTTT. This sequence encodes CASSLGQDTDTQYF.

This chain links TRBV4-2 with TRBJ1-6; TRBD1 might be the D (5 bases). The germline gives CDR1 LGHNA, CDR2 YNFKEQ. This CDR3 spans 16 amino acids. V lost 1 base and J lost 7, with 14 bases in between. In DNA, the CDR3 is TGTGCCAGCAGCCAAGGGACGGGCGGGGGAAATTCACCCCTCCACTTT. Translating it yields CASSQGTGGGNSPLHF.

There are a few counts of this clone. The junction and the germline gene differ at one end; a read error may be behind it. V is TRBV30 and J is TRBJ2-7; 9 bases line up with TRBD2. The CDR3 loop spans 13 amino acids. In germline, CDR1 is GTSNPN, CDR2 SVGIG (reference sequence). CDR3 nucleotides: TGTGCCTGGAGTGTATCGGCTAGCGGGGCCTTAAGCTTC. The encoded protein is CAWSVSASGALSF.

DNA for the CDR3: TGCGCCAGCGGACCCAGCGGGGGAAGCACAGATACGCAGTATTTT. As protein: CASGPSGGSTDTQYF. The chain joins TRBV4-3 to TRBJ2-3, with 8 bases lining up with TRBD2. V lost 8 bases and J lost 0; bases outside the gene matches: 7. Germline assignment: CDR1 LGHNA and CDR2 YSLEER. The CDR3 runs 15 residues.

A single count supports this clone. This sequence joins TRBV6-6 and TRBJ2-2; tentatively, D is TRBD2 (5 bases). Looked up from germline, CDR1 is MNHNY and CDR2 is SVGAGI (reference sequence). The CDR3 has 14 residues. Between the trimmed V and J ends, which lost 4 bases and 1 base, there was a span of 7 bases. CDR3: CASSSEGNTGELFF. As DNA, the CDR3 is TGTGCCAGCAGTTCTGAGGGGAACACCGGGGAGCTGTTTTTT.

This clone was counted only a few times. The genes are TRBV30 and TRBJ2-7, with 9 bases matching TRBD1. The CDR3 consists of 14 residues. Germline assignment: CDR1 GTSNPN and CDR2 SVGIG (reference sequence). J was trimmed by 2 bases and V by 4 bases; bases with no gene match: 6. The CDR3 reads CAWTGGQGTYEQYF. Written as DNA, the CDR3 is TGTGCCTGGACTGGCGGACAGGGGACCTACGAGCAGTACTTC. Looking up the rest from reference TRBV30 and TRBJ2-7 gives the full variable domain: SQTIHQWPATLVQPVGSPLSLECTVEGTSNPNLYWYRQAAGRGLQLLFYSVGIGQISSEVPQNLSASRPQDRQFILSSKKLLLSDSGFYLCAWTGGQGTYEQYFGPGTRLTVT.

This chain's CDR3 is CASSFGQPAYEQYF. Here the CDR3 DNA reads TGCGCCAGCAGCTTCGGACAGCCGGCCTACGAGCAGTACTTC. The chain is built from TRBV5-1 and TRBJ2-7; tentatively, D is TRBD1 (6 bases). Looked up from germline, CDR1 is SGHRS and CDR2 is YFSETQ. The CDR3 totals 14 residues. The V end was cut by 2 bases, the J end by 2 bases, with 11 bases between.

CDR3 sequence reads: CASSFPGGAGETQYF. CDR3 bases: TGTGCCAGCAGCTTCCCGGGGGGGGCTGGGGAGACCCAGTACTTC. The chain links TRBV7-2 to TRBJ2-5; 8 nucleotides agree with TRBD2. Germline trimming cut 3 bases from V and 5 bases from J; bases unmatched to any gene: 8. CDR3 length: 15 residues. Germline V gene data show CDR1 as SGHTA and CDR2 as FQGNSA.

The CDR3, as DNA: TGTGCCAGCACTCCCTCTCCCGGGACAGGGGGCACCGGGGAGCTGTTTTTT. This encodes CASTPSPGTGGTGELFF. The chain employs TRBV27 and TRBJ2-2; 11 positions agree with TRBD1. The CDR3 is 17 residues long. With 7 bases clipped from V and 4 bases from J, the junction kept 11 bases outside the gene matches. Looked up from germline, CDR1 is MNHEY and CDR2 is SMNVEV (reference sequence).

The chain couples TRBV19 to TRBJ1-5; 8 positions match TRBD1. Trimming took 5 bases from V and 6 from J; bases not matched to a gene: 6. The length of the CDR3 is 14 residues. Per germline, CDR1 LNHDA and CDR2 SQIVND (reference sequence). CDR3 residues: CASSFTGGGQPQHF. The DNA for the CDR3 is TGTGCCAGTAGTTTTACAGGGGGAGGTCAGCCCCAGCATTTT.

This chain connects TRBV9 to TRBJ2-3; 13 positions agree with TRBD2. Germline-derived CDR1 and CDR2 are SGDLS and YYNGEE. V shed 3 bases and J 1 base; nucleotides not matched to a gene: 5. This CDR3 has 17 amino acids. The CDR3 is CASSATSGGVRTDTQYF. The CDR3 DNA follows: TGTGCCAGCAGCGCCACTAGCGGGGGGGTACGCACAGATACGCAGTATTTT.

V and J are TRBV10-1 and TRBJ2-1, with D possibly matching TRBD2 (6 bases). Trimming pared 2 bases from V and 3 bases from J, leaving 8 bases between. CDR3 size: 14 residues. CDR1 is WNHNN and CDR2 is SYGVQD in the germline V gene (reference sequence). CDR3 in amino acids: CASSEQAGYNEQFF. The CDR3 nucleotides are TGCGCCAGCAGTGAGCAAGCGGGCTACAATGAGCAGTTCTTC.

There are a few counts of this clone. This chain joins TRBV4-3 and TRBJ1-6, with 12 positions matching TRBD1. The length of the CDR3 is 18 residues. Germline V gene sequence: CDR1 LGHNA, CDR2 YSLEER. Unmatched junction bases numbered 13, after V lost 3 bases and J lost 10 bases. CDR3 nucleotides: TGCGCCAGCAGCCATGACTTGACCGGGACAGGGGGCCGATCACCCCTCCACTTT. Its protein is CASSHDLTGTGGRSPLHF.

The CDR3 loop reads CASSEGGAGYLYNSPLHF. CDR3 sequence (DNA): TGTGCCAGCAGTGAAGGGGGAGCGGGTTATCTATATAATTCACCCCTCCACTTT. This chain joins TRBV6-1 and TRBJ1-6; no firm D call. The V gene lost 1 base and the J gene lost 4 bases, with 17 bases spanning the gap. Germline-derived CDR1 and CDR2 are MNHNS and SASEGT. The CDR3 has 18 amino acids.

This sequence joins TRBV27 and TRBJ2-7; D is undetermined. The CDR3 spans 16 residues. Germline loops: CDR1 MNHEY, CDR2 SMNVEV (reference sequence). Trimming pared 5 bases from V and 2 bases from J, leaving 19 bases between. The CDR3 DNA sequence: TGTGCCAGCAGTCCTCTGACTGTAACTTCCCCCTACGAGCAGTACTTC. Translated: CASSPLTVTSPYEQYF.

The chain couples TRBV10-3 to TRBJ2-3; the match to TRBD2 covers 12 bases. J lost 4 bases, V lost 2 bases, and 7 bases had no gene match. The CDR3 length is 17 residues. Germline CDR1 reads ENHRY; CDR2 reads SYGVKD. The CDR3 is CAISETSSGGAPDTQYF. The CDR3 bases are TGTGCCATCAGTGAGACTTCTAGCGGGGGGGCCCCAGATACGCAGTATTTT.

The rearrangement uses TRBV6-6 and TRBJ1-1; 9 nucleotides agree with TRBD1. The CDR3 is 16 residues long. V was clipped by 2 bases and J by 4 bases; unmatched bases: 8. Germline V CDR1 and CDR2: MNHNY, SVGAGI (reference sequence). CDR3 amino acids: CASSYMAGQGPTEAFF. In DNA, the CDR3 is TGTGCCAGCAGTTACATGGCGGGACAGGGTCCCACTGAAGCTTTCTTT.

V and J are TRBV7-2 and TRBJ2-1; TRBD2 might be the D (5 bases). From germline, CDR1 is SGHTA and CDR2 FQGNSA. Trimming took 2 bases from V and 8 from J, leaving 10 bases between them. This CDR3 spans 13 amino acids. The CDR3 region is CASSLSGAHEQFF. Written as DNA, the CDR3 is TGTGCCAGCAGCTTAAGCGGAGCCCATGAGCAGTTCTTC.

The genes are TRBV19 and TRBJ2-2, with 8 bases aligning to TRBD2. The trim removed 1 base at V and 2 bases at J, leaving 6 bases unmatched. Germline CDR1 is LNHDA and CDR2 is SQIVND (reference sequence). The CDR3 is made up of 17 amino acids. CDR3 bases: TGTGCCAGTAGTATAGTGCTTAGCGGGGTTAACACCGGGGAGCTGTTTTTT. Its translation: CASSIVLSGVNTGELFF.

This clone was detected only a few times. This sequence joins TRBV5-1 and TRBJ2-7; D perhaps matches TRBD2 (6 bases). Germline V gene sequence: CDR1 SGHRS, CDR2 YFSETQ. The CDR3 loop spans 14 amino acids. The V end was cut by 3 bases, the J end by 7 bases, with 17 bases between. This chain's CDR3 is CASSWGEEGREQYF. DNA of the CDR3: TGCGCCAGCAGCTGGGGAGAGGAGGGGCGGGAGCAGTACTTC.

The V and J genes are TRBV27 and TRBJ1-4; maybe TRBD1 (6 bases). Germline V lookup: CDR1 MNHEY, CDR2 SMNVEV (reference sequence). The CDR3 has 14 amino acids. Trimming removed 8 bases at V and 7 bases at J, with 17 bases between. CDR3 amino acids: CASRLSGGREKLFF. Here the CDR3 DNA reads TGTGCCAGCCGATTATCCGGGGGGCGTGAAAAACTGTTTTTT.

The chain combines TRBV29-1 with TRBJ2-2, with 9 positions matching TRBD1. Germline lookup yields CDR1 SQVTM and CDR2 ANQGSEA. The trim removed 3 bases at V and 4 bases at J, leaving 3 bases unmatched. The CDR3 sequence is 14 residues long. The chain's CDR3 is CSVEATGGTGELFF. In DNA form, the CDR3 reads TGCAGCGTTGAGGCGACAGGGGGCACCGGGGAGCTGTTTTTT.

The chain uses TRBV29-1 and TRBJ2-3; a possible D gene is TRBD2 (6 bases). The CDR3 sequence is 14 residues long. From germline, CDR1 is SQVTM and CDR2 ANQGSEA. The V end lost 4 bases, the J end lost 1 base, and 12 bases lay between the germline ends. CDR3 in DNA: TGCAGCGTTGGGCGGGGACTCGGCACAGATACGCAGTATTTT. Translation gives CSVGRGLGTDTQYF.

The V call is TRBV7-9, the J call TRBJ2-5; 8 bases agree with TRBD2. The CDR3 extends over 13 amino acids. Germline V CDR1 and CDR2: SEHNR, FQNEAQ (reference sequence). Trimming cost V 5 bases and J 8 bases; bases outside gene matches: 7. Here the CDR3 reads CASSPVSGETQYF. The CDR3 DNA sequence: TGTGCCAGCAGCCCCGTTAGCGGGGAAACCCAGTACTTC.

The chain links TRBV6-5 to TRBJ1-1; no firm D call. CDR1 MNHEY and CDR2 SVGAGI come from the germline V gene. This CDR3 is 14 amino acids long. Trimming removed 2 bases from V and 4 bases from J, with 11 bases in between. CDR3 sequence reads: CASSYRPSGTEAFF. CDR3 bases: TGTGCCAGCAGTTACCGACCATCGGGCACTGAAGCTTTCTTT.

The V and J genes are TRBV25-1 and TRBJ2-5, with D perhaps TRBD2 (5 bases). CDR3 length: 13 amino acids. Trimming pared 7 bases from V and 4 bases from J, leaving 13 bases between. The germline gives CDR1 MGHDK, CDR2 SYGVNS. The CDR3 spells CASTVVGGETQYF. CDR3 nucleotides: TGTGCCAGCACCGTGGTAGGAGGAGAGACCCAGTACTTC.

The rearrangement uses TRBV10-2 and TRBJ1-1; TRBD1 matches 7 bases. The CDR3 is 12 amino acids. V lost 7 bases and J lost 3; bases outside the gene matches: 2. Germline assignment: CDR1 WSHSY and CDR2 SAAADI. The CDR3: CASNRGDTEAFF. Written as DNA, the CDR3 is TGCGCCAGCAACAGGGGAGACACTGAAGCTTTCTTT.